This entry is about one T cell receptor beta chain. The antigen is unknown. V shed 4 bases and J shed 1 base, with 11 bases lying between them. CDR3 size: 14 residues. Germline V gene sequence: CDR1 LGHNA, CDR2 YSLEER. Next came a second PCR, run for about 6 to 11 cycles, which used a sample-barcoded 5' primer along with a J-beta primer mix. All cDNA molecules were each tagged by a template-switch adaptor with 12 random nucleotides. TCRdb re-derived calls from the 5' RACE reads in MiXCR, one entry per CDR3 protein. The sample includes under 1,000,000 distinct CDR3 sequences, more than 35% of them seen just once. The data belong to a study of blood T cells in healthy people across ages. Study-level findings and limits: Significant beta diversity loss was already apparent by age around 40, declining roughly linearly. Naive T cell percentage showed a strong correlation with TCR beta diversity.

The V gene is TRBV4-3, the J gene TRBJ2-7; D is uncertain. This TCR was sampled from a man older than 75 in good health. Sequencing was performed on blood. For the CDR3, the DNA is TGCGCCAGCAGCCGAACGGCTGGTTCCTACGAGCAGTACTTC. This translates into CASSRTAGSYEQYF.